The rows below give T cell receptor beta chains drawn from one sample of a study of blood T cells in healthy people across ages. TCRdb used MiXCR to reprocess the 5' RACE reads, holding one entry per CDR3 protein. Among about a million distinct CDR3 sequences, around 48% were seen once, and the ten largest hold around an eighth. Sequencing was performed on blood. The receptors shown here come from a man aged 25 to 40 in good health. The CDR3 runs from the conserved cysteine through the conserved F or W. D genes are given only for firm matches. The size of a clone is reported for some rows only, either as once, few or many, or as a class for expanded clones.

>TRBV7-2|-|many|TRBJ2-7
TGTGCCAGCAGCTTAAGCCAGGGTTCCTACGAGCAGTACTTC
CASSLSQGSYEQYF
>TRBV10-3|TRBD1|-|TRBJ2-7
TGTGCCATGGGGGACAGCTCCTACGAGCAGTACTTC
CAMGDSSYEQYF
>TRBV4-1|-|-|TRBJ2-1
TGCGCCAGCAGCCAAGATGGGCAGGGTTGGGATGAGCAGTTCTTC
CASSQDGQGWDEQFF
>TRBV14|TRBD2|-|TRBJ2-5
TGTGCCAGCAGCCGGACTAGCGGGTGGGAGCAGTACTTC
CASSRTSGWEQYF
>TRBV6-5|-|-|TRBJ2-5
TGTGCCAGCAGTTACTGGCAGGGCCGAGAGACCCAGTACTTC
CASSYWQGRETQYF
>TRBV6-2/TRBV6-3|-|once|TRBJ1-5
TGTGCCACTAGGGGAGGGGTCAATCAGCCCCAGCATTTT
CATRGGVNQPQHF
>TRBV4-3|TRBD1|-|TRBJ1-4
TGCGCCAGCAGCCAAGGGTTGACCGGGACAGGGGATGAAAAACTGTTTTTT
CASSQGLTGTGDEKLFF
>TRBV2|-|few|TRBJ2-2
TGTGCCAGCAGTGAAGAGGGACCCTCCCGCAACACCGGGGAGCTGTTTTTT
CASSEEGPSRNTGELFF
>TRBV5-4|TRBD1|once|TRBJ2-1
TGTGCCAGCAGCCTGGACAGGGTGGGCTACAATGAGCAGTTCTTC
CASSLDRVGYNEQFF
>TRBV2|TRBD1|-|TRBJ2-4
TGTGCCATCCTCAGACAGGGCCAAAACATTCCGTACTTC
CAILRQGQNIPYF
>TRBV20-1|TRBD2|-|TRBJ2-1
TGCAGTGCTGAAAATAAGCGGGGGGCCTACAATGAGCAGTTCTTC
CSAENKRGAYNEQFF
>TRBV7-2|-|-|TRBJ2-7
TGTGCCAGCAGCTCCCAAGACGAGGACTACGAGCAGTACTTC
CASSSQDEDYEQYF
>TRBV2|-|-|TRBJ1-5
TGTGCCAGCAGAATGGACGGCCTCGGTCAGCCCCAGCATTTT
CASRMDGLGQPQHF
>TRBV12-3/TRBV12-4|-|-|TRBJ2-5
TGTGCCAGCAGTGGTGCGGGACTCCCCGGAAAGGCCCAGTACTTC
CASSGAGLPGKAQYF
>TRBV30|-|few|TRBJ2-5
TGTGCCTGGAGTGTACTGGCCACCCAAGAGACCCAGTACTTC
CAWSVLATQETQYF
>TRBV11-2|TRBD2|once|TRBJ2-5
TGTGCCAGCAGCTTAAGTCGTGGCGGGGGTGGAGAGACCCAGTACTTC
CASSLSRGGGGETQYF
>TRBV20-1|TRBD1|few|TRBJ2-4
TGCAGTGCTGAGGACAGGACAAAAAACATTCAGTACTTC
CSAEDRTKNIQYF
>TRBV6-2/TRBV6-3|-|-|TRBJ2-7
TGTGCCAGCAGCGGATACAGGGTGAGCTACGAGCAGTACTTC
CASSGYRVSYEQYF
>TRBV4-2|-|-|TRBJ1-1
TGTGCCAGCAGCCAAGAGGTCAGGGTGCCCACTGAAGCTTTCTTT
CASSQEVRVPTEAFF
>TRBV11-2|-|-|TRBJ2-3
TGTGCCGGCAGCGCGGAGGAAAAAACGCAGTATTTT
CAGSAEEKTQYF
>TRBV12-3/TRBV12-4|-|few|TRBJ2-1
TGTGCCAGCTCACTGACAGCTTTCTACAATGAGCAGTTCTTC
CASSLTAFYNEQFF
>TRBV19|-|-|TRBJ1-5
TGTGCCAGTGGGGACGGTAATAGCAATCAGCCCCAGCATTTT
CASGDGNSNQPQHF
>TRBV6-5|TRBD2|-|TRBJ2-1
TGTGCCAGCAGTTACTCCTACGGGGGGAATGAGCAGTTCTTC
CASSYSYGGNEQFF
>TRBV27|-|few|TRBJ2-7
TGTGCCAGCAGTTCGGCCGGGACTGACTCCTACGAGCAGTACTTC
CASSSAGTDSYEQYF
>TRBV12-5|-|once|TRBJ1-2
TGTGCTAGTGGTGTGGGGAATGTCGATGGCTACACCTTC
CASGVGNVDGYTF
>TRBV2|TRBD2|few|TRBJ2-6
TGTGCCAGCAGCCTAATAGCGGGGGTAGGGGCCAACGTCCTGACTTTC
CASSLIAGVGANVLTF
>TRBV12-3/TRBV12-4|TRBD2|once|TRBJ2-7
TGTGCCAGCAGTTTACAAGCGGGGGGGCCTCACGAGCAGTACTTC
CASSLQAGGPHEQYF
>TRBV29-1|-|-|TRBJ1-2
TGCAGCGCCGAGGAGGGAAAAGGCCTTCCCTATGGCTACACCTTC
CSAEEGKGLPYGYTF
>TRBV6-6|TRBD2|-|TRBJ2-1
TGTGCCAGCAGTGAGGCTAGCGGGGGGGCCGGCGAGCAGTTCTTC
CASSEASGGAGEQFF
>TRBV11-1|TRBD1|many|TRBJ2-1
TGTGCCAGCAGCTTATCGGAGACAGGGTGGGTAGATGAGCAGTTCTTC
CASSLSETGWVDEQFF
>TRBV7-9|-|-|TRBJ2-6
TGTGCCAGCAGCCTTTTTAGGGGGGCCCCTGGGGCCAACGTCCTGACTTTC
CASSLFRGAPGANVLTF
>TRBV28|-|-|TRBJ2-3
TGTGCCAACAGTTTGCCCGGGGCCAGCACAGATACGCAGTATTTT
CANSLPGASTDTQYF
>TRBV28|-|once|TRBJ1-4
TGTGCCAGCAGATCCGGACAGACAACTAATGAAAAACTGTTTTTT
CASRSGQTTNEKLFF
>TRBV9|TRBD1|-|TRBJ2-3
TGTGCCAGCAGCGAGCACCTCGGGACAGGGGGTTCGCAGTATTTT
CASSEHLGTGGSQYF
>TRBV27|-|few|TRBJ2-7
TGTGCCAGCAGTTTAGGGAGGGGGCAAGCCTACGAGCAGTACTTC
CASSLGRGQAYEQYF
>TRBV28|TRBD1|few|TRBJ2-6
TGTGCCAGCACATTAGGGACAGGACGCTCTGGGGCCAACGTCCTGACTTTC
CASTLGTGRSGANVLTF
>TRBV5-1|TRBD2|-|TRBJ2-1
TGTGCCAGCAGCTTAGCAGCGGGGGGGCCCTACAATGAGCAGTTCTTC
CASSLAAGGPYNEQFF
>TRBV20-1|-|-|TRBJ2-3
TGCAGTGCTAGAGGGGACACGTACTCAGATACGCAGTATTTT
CSARGDTYSDTQYF
>TRBV21-1|-|few|TRBJ2-5
TGTGCCAGCAGCAACAGGGGACTAGCGGAGCAAGAGACCCAGTACTTC
CASSNRGLAEQETQYF
>TRBV29-1|-|-|TRBJ2-7
TGCAGCGTGGAACCGACTAGTTTGTATGAGCAGTACTTC
CSVEPTSLYEQYF
>TRBV20-1|TRBD2|-|TRBJ2-3
TGCAGTGCTAGAGATCGGATGACTAGCGGGATTGGCACAGATACGCAGTATTTT
CSARDRMTSGIGTDTQYF
>TRBV5-1|-|-|TRBJ1-6
TGCGCCAACAGTTACGGCGCAAGTGAGGATTCACCCCTCCACTTT
CANSYGASEDSPLHF
>TRBV5-1|-|-|TRBJ2-1
TGCGCCAGCAGCTTGGCCCCTAGTGGCAATGAGCAGTTCTTC
CASSLAPSGNEQFF
>TRBV7-9|TRBD1|few|TRBJ1-2
TGTGCCAGCAGCCACACAGGGGGTAGCTATGGCTACACCTTC
CASSHTGGSYGYTF
>TRBV4-1|TRBD1|-|TRBJ1-2
TGCGCCAGCAGCCTCATTGCAGGGACAGATGGCTACACCTTC
CASSLIAGTDGYTF
>TRBV4-3|-|few|TRBJ2-3
TGCGCCAGCAGCCCCCTAGGAGCGGACCCTAGCACAGATACGCAGTATTTT
CASSPLGADPSTDTQYF
>TRBV24-1|TRBD2|few|TRBJ2-1
TGTGCCACCAGTGACGCCGGACTAGCGGACTACAATGAGCAGTTCTTC
CATSDAGLADYNEQFF
>TRBV7-9|-|few|TRBJ2-7
TGTGCCAGCAGCTCACGTTCAGGCTCGCTGGACGAGCAGTACTTC
CASSSRSGSLDEQYF
>TRBV7-8|-|-|TRBJ2-7
TGTGCCAGCAGCTTAGGGGTTCCGGGGGCTCCCTACGAGCAGTACTTC
CASSLGVPGAPYEQYF
>TRBV6-2/TRBV6-3|TRBD2|-|TRBJ2-5
TGTGCCAGCAGTTACTCTAGACAAGCGGGGGCTCAGGATGAGCAGTACTTC
CASSYSRQAGAQDEQYF
>TRBV27|TRBD2|many|TRBJ2-7
TGTGCCAGCAGTTTGGAACTAGCGGGACCCTACGAGCAGTACTTC
CASSLELAGPYEQYF
>TRBV7-9|-|few|TRBJ1-2
TGTGCCAGCGGGGACCTCGAGGATGGCTACACCTTC
CASGDLEDGYTF
>TRBV25-1|-|-|TRBJ2-1
TGTGCCAACAGTCCAGGGGATGAGCAGTTCTTC
CANSPGDEQFF